The 18 T cell receptor beta chains below all came from one sample that was sequenced in a study of human T cells and chemical hapten exposure. Time point specified: patch test 1, 2 weeks after DPC sensitization. Treatment in this sample: therapeutic diphenylcyclopropenone sensitization with weekly scalp DPC. One entry per CDR3 protein, called by TCRdb with MiXCR from the RACE reads. Altogether approximately 77,000 distinct CDR3 sequences are present, over 6% being singletons, with the ten largest covering roughly 1.5%. The sample was whole blood, taken in connection with sensitization to the hapten diphenylcyclopropenone (DPC). The receptors stem from a woman aged 30 to 39 with alopecia areata. Some clones in this sample may be carry-over from other donors' samples.

This chain links TRBV11-2 with TRBJ1-1; D may be TRBD1 (6 bases). The CDR3 is 14 residues long. CDR1 and CDR2 from the germline V gene are SGHAT and FQNNGV. Between the trimmed V and J ends, which lost 5 bases and 0 bases, there was a span of 10 bases. The CDR3 DNA follows: TGTGCCAGCAGCAGGGACACTTTGAACACTGAAGCTTTCTTT. This sequence encodes CASSRDTLNTEAFF.

The chain recombines TRBV6-5 with TRBJ1-1, with 7 positions matching TRBD1. With V trimmed by 4 bases and J by 4 bases, 6 bases remained unmatched. The CDR3 spans 14 residues. Germline V gene sequence: CDR1 MNHEY, CDR2 SVGAGI. The CDR3 coding sequence is TGTGCCAGCAGTTCTCACAGGGGAGTCACTGAAGCTTTCTTT. Translated: CASSSHRGVTEAFF.

V and J are TRBV20-1 and TRBJ1-1; weak D call: TRBD1 (5 bases). Trimming cost V 6 bases and J 1 base, with 15 bases left between them. This CDR3 has 14 residues. Germline assignment: CDR1 DFQATT and CDR2 SNEGSKA (reference sequence). Here the CDR3 DNA reads TGCAGTGCCCCCCCAGGGAATCCGAACACTGAAGCTTTCTTT. Amino acids: CSAPPGNPNTEAFF.

This clonotype occurred many times. This chain's CDR3 is CASSFITDGTYGYTF. CDR3 DNA: TGTGCCAGCAGCTTCATTACGGACGGTACCTATGGCTACACCTTC. The chain recombines TRBV5-6 with TRBJ1-2; D not certain. The CDR3 runs to 15 residues. Trimming shortened V by 2 bases and J by 4 bases, and 15 bases separated the two germline ends. CDR1 is SGHDT and CDR2 is YYEEEE in the germline V gene.

This clonotype came up many times. This rearrangement joins TRBV3-1 to TRBJ2-7; 7 nucleotides match TRBD1. J was trimmed by 6 bases and V by 1 base; bases with no gene match: 6. This CDR3 is 14 amino acids long. Germline V gene lookup returns CDR1 LGHDT and CDR2 YNNKEL (reference sequence). For the CDR3, the DNA is TGTGCCAGCAGCCAAGGACAGGGCACGTCCGAGCAGTACTTC. This codes for CASSQGQGTSEQYF.

This clonotype was seen only a few times. The CDR3 coding sequence is TGTGCCAGCAGCCCCCCAGGGTCGAGAGCGGTAAACACCGGGGAGCTGTTTTTT. It yields the protein CASSPPGSRAVNTGELFF. The V and J genes are TRBV3-1 and TRBJ2-2, with D perhaps being TRBD1 or TRBD2 (5 bases each). Trimming shortened V by 4 bases and J by 2 bases, and 20 bases separated the two germline ends. Germline values: CDR1 LGHDT, CDR2 YNNKEL (reference sequence). The CDR3 consists of 18 residues.

This clonotype was seen a handful of times. V is TRBV13 and J is TRBJ1-1; D is perhaps TRBD1 (6 bases). V dropped 0 bases and J dropped 0 bases, with 14 bases sitting between them. The germline gives CDR1 PRHDT, CDR2 FYEKMQ (reference sequence). The CDR3 contains 17 residues. As DNA, the CDR3 is TGTGCCAGCAGCTTAGGCCGGAAGGGGGGGATGAACACTGAAGCTTTCTTT. It codes for CASSLGRKGGMNTEAFF.

V and J are TRBV2 and TRBJ2-3, with D maybe TRBD1 (5 bases). Germline values: CDR1 SNHLY, CDR2 FYNNEI. V was shortened by 6 bases and J by 5 bases, with 12 bases between the two germline ends. This CDR3 has 13 residues. CDR3 DNA: TGTGCCAGCAGGGCAAACCAGGGAGATACGCAGTATTTT. Translation gives CASRANQGDTQYF.

This clonotype was detected ten times or more. The chain joins TRBV6-1 to TRBJ2-3, with D possibly matching TRBD1 (6 bases). This CDR3 has 15 amino acids. CDR1 MNHNS and CDR2 SASEGT come from the germline V gene. The V gene lost 6 bases and the J gene lost 3 bases, with 16 bases spanning the gap. The CDR3 region is CASRARGRGTDTQYF. Here the CDR3 DNA reads TGTGCCAGCAGGGCGAGGGGCAGGGGAACAGATACGCAGTATTTT.

J is TRBJ1-1 and V is TRBV29-1; D is perhaps TRBD1 (6 bases). The V gene lost 6 bases and the J gene lost 4 bases, with 15 bases spanning the gap. The CDR3 consists of 13 residues. Germline V gene sequence: CDR1 SQVTM, CDR2 ANQGSEA. CDR3 in amino acids: CSVAGAASTEAFF. CDR3 in DNA: TGCAGCGTGGCGGGGGCTGCGAGCACTGAAGCTTTCTTT.

This clonotype was counted ten times or more. DNA for the CDR3: TGTGCCAGCTCACCCGCAGTTACTAACTATGGCTACACCTTC. This sequence encodes CASSPAVTNYGYTF. The J gene is TRBJ1-2, the V gene TRBV18; D is unresolved. V lost 3 bases and J 0 bases, leaving 8 bases between the germline ends. CDR3 length equals 14 residues. The germline V gene has CDR1 KGHSH and CDR2 LQKENI. Using reference TRBV18 and TRBJ1-2 for the parts outside the CDR3, the full variable domain is NAGVMQNPRHLVRRRGQEARLRCSPMKGHSHVYWYRQLPEEGLKFMVYLQKENIIDESGMPKERFSAEFPKEGPSILRIQQVVRGDSAAYFCASSPAVTNYGYTFGSGTRLTVV.

This clonotype was picked up many times. CDR3 loop: CASSRWANEKLFF. CDR3 coding DNA: TGTGCCAGCAGTCGGTGGGCAAATGAAAAACTGTTTTTT. V is TRBV6-2 or TRBV6-3 and J is TRBJ1-4; D ambiguous. Deletions cut 5 bases from V and 5 bases from J, with 9 bases between. The CDR3 is 13 amino acids. From germline, CDR1 is MNHEY and CDR2 SVGEGT.

The table lists this clonotype with many counts. The gene calls are TRBV12-3 or TRBV12-4 and TRBJ1-4; 7 bases are a match to TRBD1. CDR3 length equals 14 residues. With 5 bases clipped from V and 8 bases from J, the junction kept 8 bases outside the gene matches. In DNA form, the CDR3 reads TGTGCCAGCAGTACAGGGGTTTATCGGGAAAAACTGTTTTTT. Its translation: CASSTGVYREKLFF.

This clonotype was counted many times. In DNA form, the CDR3 reads TGTGCCAGCAGTTTAAGACAGGGGGAATACAATGAGCAGTTCTTC. It codes for CASSLRQGEYNEQFF. This rearrangement joins TRBV6-5 to TRBJ2-1, with TRBD1 identical over 9 bases. This CDR3 comprises 15 residues. The junction had 5 bases not matched to a gene; V was cut back by 4 bases and J by 4 bases. Germline values: CDR1 MNHEY, CDR2 SVGAGI.

This clonotype showed up just a few times. This chain joins TRBV30 and TRBJ1-1; D is ambiguous. CDR1 and CDR2 from the germline V gene are GTSNPN and SVGIG (reference sequence). The V end was cut by 2 bases, the J end by 5 bases, with 15 bases between. This CDR3 is built from 14 residues. For the CDR3, the DNA is TGTGCCTGGAGTCTCGTACTAGAAGGGACTGAAGCTTTCTTT. Translation: CAWSLVLEGTEAFF.

V is TRBV3-1 and J is TRBJ1-2; D remains ambiguous. The CDR3 runs 15 residues. Germline lookup yields CDR1 LGHDT and CDR2 YNNKEL (reference sequence). Trimming left V 4 bases short and J 4 bases short, with 16 bases between. In DNA, the CDR3 is TGTGCCAGCAGCCCCCGAGGGAACGGAGGCTATGGCTACACCTTC. The encoded protein is CASSPRGNGGYGYTF.

This clonotype appeared many times. The rearrangement uses TRBV5-1 and TRBJ2-3; possible D gene TRBD2, 6 bases. Germline V gene sequence: CDR1 SGHRS, CDR2 YFSETQ. The CDR3 consists of 16 residues. V lost 0 bases and J lost 3, with 14 bases in between. The CDR3 protein is CASSLGSGLGTDTQYF. CDR3 nucleotide sequence: TGCGCCAGCAGCTTGGGCAGCGGGTTAGGTACAGATACGCAGTATTTT.

This clonotype has a handful of counts. The V and J genes are TRBV5-4 and TRBJ2-6; 7 nucleotides align to TRBD1. Germline CDR1 SGHNT, CDR2 YYREEE (reference sequence). The CDR3 has 14 residues. J gave up 10 bases and V 3 bases, and 7 bases lay outside the gene matches. DNA of the CDR3: TGTGCCAGCAGCTCCCGACAGGGTATGAACGTCCTGACTTTC. Amino acid sequence: CASSSRQGMNVLTF.